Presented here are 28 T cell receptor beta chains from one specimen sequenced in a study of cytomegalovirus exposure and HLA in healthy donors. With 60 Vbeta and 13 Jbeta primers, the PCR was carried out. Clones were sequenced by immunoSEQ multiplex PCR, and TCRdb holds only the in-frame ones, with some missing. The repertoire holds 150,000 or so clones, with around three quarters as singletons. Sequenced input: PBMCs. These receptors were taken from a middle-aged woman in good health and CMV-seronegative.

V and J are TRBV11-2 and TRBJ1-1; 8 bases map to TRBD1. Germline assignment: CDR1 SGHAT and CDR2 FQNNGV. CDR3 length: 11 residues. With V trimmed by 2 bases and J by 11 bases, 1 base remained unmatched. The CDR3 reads CASSLTGGAFF. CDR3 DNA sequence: TGTGCCAGCAGCTTAACAGGGGGGGCTTTCTTT.

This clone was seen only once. CDR3 amino acids: CASSPTTGGGSYEQYF. In nucleotides, the CDR3 is TGTGCCAGCAGTCCCACGACCGGCGGTGGCTCCTACGAGCAGTACTTC. The chain recombines TRBV28 with TRBJ2-7, with D hard to call. The CDR3 sequence is 16 residues long. The V gene lost 5 bases and the J gene lost 0 bases, with 17 bases spanning the gap. The germline V gene has CDR1 MDHEN and CDR2 SYDVKM.

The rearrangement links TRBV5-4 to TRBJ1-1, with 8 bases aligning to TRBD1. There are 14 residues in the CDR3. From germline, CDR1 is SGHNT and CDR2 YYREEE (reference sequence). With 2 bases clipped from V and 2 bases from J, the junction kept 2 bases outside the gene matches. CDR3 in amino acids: CASSLDRGNTEAFF. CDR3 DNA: TGTGCCAGCAGCTTAGACAGGGGCAACACTGAAGCTTTCTTT.

CDR3 DNA sequence: TGTGCCAGTAGTATCAGGAGGGGAAACTCTGGAAACACCATATATTTT. Its translation is CASSIRRGNSGNTIYF. V gene TRBV19 combines with J gene TRBJ1-3, with a possible D match to TRBD1 (5 bases). Looked up from germline, CDR1 is LNHDA and CDR2 is SQIVND (reference sequence). This CDR3 spans 16 amino acids. Trimming left V 3 bases short and J 0 bases short, with 12 bases between. The entire variable domain, with the rest obtained from reference TRBV19 and TRBJ1-3, is as follows: DGGITQSPKYLFRKEGQNVTLSCEQNLNHDAMYWYRQDPGQGLRLIYYSQIVNDFQKGDIAEGYSVSREKKESFPLTVTSAQKNPTAFYLCASSIRRGNSGNTIYFGEGSWLTVV.

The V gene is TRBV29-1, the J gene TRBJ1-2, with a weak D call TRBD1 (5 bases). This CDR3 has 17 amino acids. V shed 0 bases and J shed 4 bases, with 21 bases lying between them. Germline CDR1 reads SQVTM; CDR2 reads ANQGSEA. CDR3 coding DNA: TGCAGCGTTGAAGATGGATCAGGGTGGTTGACGTCCTATGGCTACACCTTC. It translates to CSVEDGSGWLTSYGYTF.

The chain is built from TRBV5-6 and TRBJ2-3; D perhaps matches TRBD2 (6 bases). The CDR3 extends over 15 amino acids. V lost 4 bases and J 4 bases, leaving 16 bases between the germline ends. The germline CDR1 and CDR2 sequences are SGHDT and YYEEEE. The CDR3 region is CASSTGLRHADTQYF. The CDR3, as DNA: TGTGCCAGCAGCACGGGACTCCGCCACGCAGATACGCAGTATTTT.

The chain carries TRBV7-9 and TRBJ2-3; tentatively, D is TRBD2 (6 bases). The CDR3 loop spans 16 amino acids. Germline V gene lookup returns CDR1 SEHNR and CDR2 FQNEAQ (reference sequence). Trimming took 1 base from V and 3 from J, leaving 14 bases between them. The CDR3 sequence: CASSLVGRKKTDTQYF. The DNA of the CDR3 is TGTGCCAGCAGCTTAGTTGGGAGGAAGAAGACAGATACGCAGTATTTT.

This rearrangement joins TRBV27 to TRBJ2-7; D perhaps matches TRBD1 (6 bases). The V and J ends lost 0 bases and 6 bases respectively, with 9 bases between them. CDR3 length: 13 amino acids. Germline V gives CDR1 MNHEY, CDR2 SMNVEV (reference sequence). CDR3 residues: CASSLSSGVEQYF. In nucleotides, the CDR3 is TGTGCCAGCAGTTTATCTTCAGGGGTCGAGCAGTACTTC.

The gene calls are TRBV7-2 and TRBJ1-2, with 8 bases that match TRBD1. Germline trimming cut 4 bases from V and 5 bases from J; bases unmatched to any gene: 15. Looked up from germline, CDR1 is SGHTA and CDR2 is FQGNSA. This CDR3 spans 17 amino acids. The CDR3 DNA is TGTGCCAGCAGCTATCGGGACAGGAGGGGGGGGGAATATGGCTACACCTTC. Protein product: CASSYRDRRGGEYGYTF.

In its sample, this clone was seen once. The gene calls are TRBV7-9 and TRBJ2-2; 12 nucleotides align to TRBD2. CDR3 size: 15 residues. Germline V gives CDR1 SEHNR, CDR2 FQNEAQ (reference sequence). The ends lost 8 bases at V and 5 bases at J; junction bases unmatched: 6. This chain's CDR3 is CASSSGRAGTGELFF. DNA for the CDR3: TGTGCCAGCTCTAGCGGGAGGGCCGGAACCGGGGAGCTGTTTTTT.

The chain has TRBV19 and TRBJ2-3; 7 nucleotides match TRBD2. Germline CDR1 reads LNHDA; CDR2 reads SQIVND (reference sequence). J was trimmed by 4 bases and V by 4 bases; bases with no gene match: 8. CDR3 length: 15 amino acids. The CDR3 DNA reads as TGTGCCAGTAGTAGGTCGGGAGGTGAGGCAGATACGCAGTATTTT. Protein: CASSRSGGEADTQYF.

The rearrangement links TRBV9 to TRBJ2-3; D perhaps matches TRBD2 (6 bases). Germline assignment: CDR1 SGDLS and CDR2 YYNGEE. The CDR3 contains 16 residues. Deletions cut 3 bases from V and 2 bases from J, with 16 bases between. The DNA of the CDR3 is TGTGCCAGCAGCGCCCCGGCTAGCGTGTACACAGATACGCAGTATTTT. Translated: CASSAPASVYTDTQYF.

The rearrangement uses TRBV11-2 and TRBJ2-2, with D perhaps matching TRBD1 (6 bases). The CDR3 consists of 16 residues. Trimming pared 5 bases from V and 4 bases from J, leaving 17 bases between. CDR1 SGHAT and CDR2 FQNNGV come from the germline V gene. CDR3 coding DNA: TGTGCCAGCAGCCCCACGGGGTTAGGGGGCACCGGGGAGCTGTTTTTT. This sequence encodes CASSPTGLGGTGELFF.

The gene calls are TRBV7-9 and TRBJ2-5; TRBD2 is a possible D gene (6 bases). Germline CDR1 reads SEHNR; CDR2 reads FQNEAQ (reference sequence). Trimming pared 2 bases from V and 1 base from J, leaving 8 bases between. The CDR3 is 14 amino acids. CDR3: CASSLNSGQETQYF. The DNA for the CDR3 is TGTGCCAGCAGCTTAAATAGCGGCCAAGAGACCCAGTACTTC.

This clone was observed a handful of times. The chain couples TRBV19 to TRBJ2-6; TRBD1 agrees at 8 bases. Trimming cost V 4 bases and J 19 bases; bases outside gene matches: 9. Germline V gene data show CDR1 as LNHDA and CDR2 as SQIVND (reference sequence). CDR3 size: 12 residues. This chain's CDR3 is CASSTRQGRFTF. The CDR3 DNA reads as TGTGCCAGTAGTACCCGACAGGGGCGTTTTACTTTC.

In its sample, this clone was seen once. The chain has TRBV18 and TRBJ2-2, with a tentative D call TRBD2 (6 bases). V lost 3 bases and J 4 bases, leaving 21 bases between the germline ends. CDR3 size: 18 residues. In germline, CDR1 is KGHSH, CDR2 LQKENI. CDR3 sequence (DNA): TGTGCCAGCTCACCCGCGGGACTTCTTAACGAACCCACCGGGGAGCTGTTTTTT. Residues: CASSPAGLLNEPTGELFF.

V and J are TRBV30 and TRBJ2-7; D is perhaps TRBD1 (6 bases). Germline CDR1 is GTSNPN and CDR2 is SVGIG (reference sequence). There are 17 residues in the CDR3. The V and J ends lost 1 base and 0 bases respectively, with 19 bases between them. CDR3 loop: CAWSGPPGTRSSYEQYF. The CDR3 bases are TGTGCCTGGAGTGGTCCACCCGGGACAAGGAGCTCCTACGAGCAGTACTTC.

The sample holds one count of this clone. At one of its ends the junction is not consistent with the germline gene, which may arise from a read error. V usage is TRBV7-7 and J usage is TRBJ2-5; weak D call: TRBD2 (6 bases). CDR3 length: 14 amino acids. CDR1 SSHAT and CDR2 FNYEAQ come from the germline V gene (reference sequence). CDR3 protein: CASSPTGARETQYF. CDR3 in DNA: TGTGCTAGCAGTCCCACGGGAGCACGGGAGACCCAGTACTTC.

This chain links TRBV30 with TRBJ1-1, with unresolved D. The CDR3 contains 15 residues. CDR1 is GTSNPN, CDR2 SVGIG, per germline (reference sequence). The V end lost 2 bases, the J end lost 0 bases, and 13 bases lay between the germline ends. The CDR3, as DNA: TGTGCCTGGAGTTTATTGAGGCGGTTGAACACTGAAGCTTTCTTT. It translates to CAWSLLRRLNTEAFF.

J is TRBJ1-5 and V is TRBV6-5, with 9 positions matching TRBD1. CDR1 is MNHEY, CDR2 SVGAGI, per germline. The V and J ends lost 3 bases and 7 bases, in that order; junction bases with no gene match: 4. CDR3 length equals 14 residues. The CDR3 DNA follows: TGTGCCAGCAGTTATGGACAGGGGATGCAGCCCCAGCATTTT. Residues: CASSYGQGMQPQHF.

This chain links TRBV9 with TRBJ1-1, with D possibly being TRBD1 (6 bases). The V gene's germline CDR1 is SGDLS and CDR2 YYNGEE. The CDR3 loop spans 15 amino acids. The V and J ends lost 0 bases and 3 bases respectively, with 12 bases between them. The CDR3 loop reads CASSVAGGRDTEAFF. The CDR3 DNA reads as TGTGCCAGCAGCGTAGCGGGGGGGCGGGACACTGAAGCTTTCTTT.

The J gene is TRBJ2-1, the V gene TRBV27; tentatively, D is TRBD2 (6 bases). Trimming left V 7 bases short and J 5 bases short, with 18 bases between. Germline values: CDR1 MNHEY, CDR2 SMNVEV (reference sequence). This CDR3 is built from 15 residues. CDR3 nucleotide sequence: TGTGCCAGCACGCGGGAATCAAGGGCTAACAATGAGCAGTTCTTC. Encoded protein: CASTRESRANNEQFF.

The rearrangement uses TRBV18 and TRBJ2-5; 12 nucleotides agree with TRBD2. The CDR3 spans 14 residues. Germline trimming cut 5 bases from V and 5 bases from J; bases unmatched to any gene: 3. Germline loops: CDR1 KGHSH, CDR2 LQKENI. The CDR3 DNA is TGTGCCAGCTCATTCGGGACTAGCGGGGAGACCCAGTACTTC. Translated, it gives CASSFGTSGETQYF.

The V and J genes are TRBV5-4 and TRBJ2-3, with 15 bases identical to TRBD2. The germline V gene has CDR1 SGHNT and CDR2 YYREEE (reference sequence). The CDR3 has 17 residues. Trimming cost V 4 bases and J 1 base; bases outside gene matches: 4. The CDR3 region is CASSIGTSGRRTDTQYF. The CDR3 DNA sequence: TGTGCCAGCAGCATAGGGACTAGCGGGAGGCGCACAGATACGCAGTATTTT.

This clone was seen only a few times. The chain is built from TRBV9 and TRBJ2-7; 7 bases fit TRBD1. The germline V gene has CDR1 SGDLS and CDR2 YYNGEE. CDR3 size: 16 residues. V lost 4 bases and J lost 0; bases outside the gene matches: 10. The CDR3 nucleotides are TGTGCCAGCAGCCCGCGATCTGGACAGGACTCCTACGAGCAGTACTTC. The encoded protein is CASSPRSGQDSYEQYF.

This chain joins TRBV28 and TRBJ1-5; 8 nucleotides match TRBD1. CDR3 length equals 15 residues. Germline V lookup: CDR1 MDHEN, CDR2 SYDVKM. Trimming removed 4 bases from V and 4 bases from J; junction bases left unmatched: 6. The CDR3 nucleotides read TGTGCCAGCAGTTCGGCACAGGGGGGTAATCAGCCCCAGCATTTT. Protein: CASSSAQGGNQPQHF.

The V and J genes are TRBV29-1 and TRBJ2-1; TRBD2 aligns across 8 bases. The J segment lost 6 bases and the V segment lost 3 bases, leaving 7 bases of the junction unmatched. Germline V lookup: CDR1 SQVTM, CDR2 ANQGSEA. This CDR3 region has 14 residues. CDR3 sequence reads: CSVEGREVVNEQFF. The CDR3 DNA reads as TGCAGCGTTGAGGGGCGGGAGGTTGTCAATGAGCAGTTCTTC.

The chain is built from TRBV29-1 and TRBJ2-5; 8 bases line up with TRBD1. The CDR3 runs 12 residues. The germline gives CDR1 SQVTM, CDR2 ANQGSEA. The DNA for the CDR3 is TGCATCCCCGGACAGGGTCTAGGGACCCAGTACTTC. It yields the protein CIPGQGLGTQYF.